This TCR beta chain is from a study of blood T cell repertoires in COVID-19. The wider study: Samples representing acute and convalescent COVID-19 were sourced from the United States, Italy and Spain. T cells, B-cell-depleted T cells, or PBMCs supplied cDNA or gDNA.

Germline V gene data show CDR1 as LGHDT and CDR2 as YNNKEL (reference sequence). The CDR3 loop spans 14 amino acids. J was trimmed by 7 bases and V by 2 bases; bases with no gene match: 7. The data were produced by immunoSEQ multiplex PCR, yet TCRdb's version contains in-frame clones alone and is incomplete. Of more than 250,000 clones detected, approximately 88% appear once; the ten largest clones hold under 7%. Self-reported history from a screening survey and questionnaire set each donor's cohort. Cohort 3 donors were reported recovered after two negative PCRs, clearance, or symptom resolution. This clonotype was sampled from a woman in her forties who had recovered from COVID-19. The sequencing input was PBMCs or T cells enriched from blood (not recorded which). The chain joins TRBV3-1 (or the pseudogene TRBV3-2) to TRBJ1-2, with TRBD1 matching 7 bases. CDR3 nucleotides: TGTGCCAGCAGCCAAAGGGACAGAGTTGCTGGCTACACCTTC. Protein sequence: CASSQRDRVAGYTF.